A single sample is the source of the 8 T cell receptor beta chains below, sequenced in a study of molecular identifiers for immune sequencing clone quantification. One entry per CDR3 protein results from TCRdb running MiXCR on the PCR reads. The data hold under 600,000 distinct CDR3 sequences, with around 23% observed a single time. The sequencing input was naive CD8+ T cells from blood, with Jurkat cell RNA spiked in. The sample's subset: FACS-sorted CD8+CD4-CCR7+CD45RA+ naive T cells. These receptors were taken from a human donor in good health. Some libraries in this study had Jurkat cell RNA spiked in.

This clonotype was counted ten times or more. The chain employs TRBV29-1 and TRBJ1-1; D may be TRBD1 (6 bases). With 5 bases removed from V and 3 bases from J, the gap between germline ends came to 19 bases. The CDR3 spans 15 residues. CDR1 is SQVTM, CDR2 ANQGSEA, per germline. The CDR3 nucleotides are TGCAGCGTTCCCGCCCGAGGAGGGGGGGACACTGAAGCTTTCTTT. Its protein product is CSVPARGGGDTEAFF.

This rearrangement joins TRBV28 to TRBJ2-3; a possible D gene is TRBD1 (5 bases). V was cut by 5 bases and J by 5 bases, with 11 bases left in between. Germline V gives CDR1 MDHEN, CDR2 SYDVKM. The CDR3 covers 13 residues. CDR3 bases: TGTGCCAGCAGTCCGCGACAGATAGATACGCAGTATTTT. Amino acids: CASSPRQIDTQYF.

The table lists this clonotype with a few counts. V usage is TRBV10-3 and J usage is TRBJ2-7; possible D gene TRBD1, 5 bases. In germline, CDR1 is ENHRY, CDR2 SYGVKD. The CDR3 consists of 14 residues. The V gene lost 0 bases and the J gene lost 3 bases, with 9 bases spanning the gap. CDR3 bases: TGTGCCATCAGTGAGTCGGGCAGGGACTACGAGCAGTACTTC. Translated: CAISESGRDYEQYF.

The rearrangement uses TRBV27 and TRBJ2-7; 10 bases are a match to TRBD2. The CDR3 length is 14 residues. Germline-derived CDR1 and CDR2 are MNHEY and SMNVEV (reference sequence). After removal of 5 bases from V and 4 bases from J, the junction contained 5 bases not matched to a gene. CDR3 loop: CASSRGLAWYEQYF. Here the CDR3 DNA reads TGTGCCAGCAGTCGGGGACTAGCGTGGTACGAGCAGTACTTC.

The chain is built from TRBV2 and TRBJ2-2; TRBD2 agrees at 15 bases. The length of the CDR3 is 20 residues. CDR1 and CDR2 from the germline V gene are SNHLY and FYNNEI. Trimming took 4 bases from V and 0 from J; bases not matched to a gene: 9. The CDR3 loop is CASSGSTGTSGGTNTGELFF. The CDR3 DNA reads TGTGCCAGCAGTGGTTCCACCGGGACTAGCGGGGGGACGAACACCGGGGAGCTGTTTTTT.

Only a few counts were recorded for this clonotype. The CDR3 DNA follows: TGTGCCAGCAGCGCCAGGACAGGGACCGAGCAGTACTTC. Encoded protein: CASSARTGTEQYF. The J gene is TRBJ2-7, the V gene TRBV9; 8 positions match TRBD1. The CDR3 is 13 residues long. Trimming took 3 bases from V and 6 from J; bases not matched to a gene: 5. Germline V gene lookup returns CDR1 SGDLS and CDR2 YYNGEE.

Ten or more counts support this clonotype. This rearrangement joins TRBV5-4 to TRBJ2-1; D is unclear. The V and J ends lost 4 bases and 4 bases respectively, with 21 bases between them. From germline, CDR1 is SGHNT and CDR2 YYREEE (reference sequence). This CDR3 spans 17 amino acids. The chain's CDR3 is CASSLPPRQNLYNEQFF. The CDR3 bases are TGTGCCAGCAGCCTCCCGCCCAGACAAAACCTTTACAATGAGCAGTTCTTC.

This clonotype came up a few times. The chain uses TRBV20-1 and TRBJ2-7; 8 nucleotides align to TRBD2. Germline CDR1 DFQATT, CDR2 SNEGSKA (reference sequence). The CDR3 is 15 amino acids. The V gene end was trimmed by 0 bases and the J gene end by 4 bases; junction bases not matched to a gene: 8. In DNA form, the CDR3 reads TGCAGTGCTAGAGATCCCTCGGGAGGGCCTTACGAGCAGTACTTC. It encodes CSARDPSGGPYEQYF.